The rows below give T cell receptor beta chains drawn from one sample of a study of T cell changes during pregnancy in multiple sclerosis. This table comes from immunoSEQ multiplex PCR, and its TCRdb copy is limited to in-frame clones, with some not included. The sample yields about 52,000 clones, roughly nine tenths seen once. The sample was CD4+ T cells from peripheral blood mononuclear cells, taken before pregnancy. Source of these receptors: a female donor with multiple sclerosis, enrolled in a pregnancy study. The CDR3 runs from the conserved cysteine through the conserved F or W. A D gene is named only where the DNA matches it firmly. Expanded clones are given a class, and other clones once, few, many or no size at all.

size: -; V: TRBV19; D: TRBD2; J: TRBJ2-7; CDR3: CASSRASGSPGGFSYEQYF; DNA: TGTGCCAGTAGCCGGGCCAGCGGGAGTCCGGGGGGATTCTCCTACGAGCAGTACTTC
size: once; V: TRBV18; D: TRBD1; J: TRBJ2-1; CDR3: CASSRNRQGDEQFF; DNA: TGTGCCAGCTCACGTAACCGACAGGGCGATGAGCAGTTCTTC
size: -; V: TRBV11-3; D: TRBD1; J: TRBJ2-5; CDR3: CASSPARQGARETQYF; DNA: TGTGCCAGCAGCCCCGCTAGACAGGGGGCACGAGAGACCCAGTACTTC
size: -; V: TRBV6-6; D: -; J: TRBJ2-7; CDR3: CASSSPGTLDEQYF; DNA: TGTGCCAGCAGTTCGCCCGGGACACTGGACGAGCAGTACTTC
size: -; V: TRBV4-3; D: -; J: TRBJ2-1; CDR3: CASSPLAVLNEQFF; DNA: TGCGCCAGCAGCCCCCTCGCAGTATTGAATGAGCAGTTCTTC
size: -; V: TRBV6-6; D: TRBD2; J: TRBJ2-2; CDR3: CASRQTSDAGELFF; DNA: TGTGCCAGCAGGCAGACTAGCGACGCCGGGGAGCTGTTTTTT
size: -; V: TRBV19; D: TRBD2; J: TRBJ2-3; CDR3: CASSIDRPSGYTDTQYF; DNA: TGTGCCAGTAGTATAGATCGGCCTAGCGGTTACACAGATACGCAGTATTTT
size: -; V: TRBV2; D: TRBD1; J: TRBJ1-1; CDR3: CASSEEGQGVLAEAFF; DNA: TGTGCCAGCAGTGAAGAGGGTCAGGGGGTTTTGGCTGAAGCTTTCTTT
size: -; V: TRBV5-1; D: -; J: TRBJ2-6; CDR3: CASSLGPPGANVLTF; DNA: TGCGCCAGCAGCTTGGGGCCGCCCGGGGCCAACGTCCTGACTTTC
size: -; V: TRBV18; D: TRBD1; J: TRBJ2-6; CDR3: CASSHRGQGESVLTF; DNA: TGTGCCAGCTCGCACCGAGGACAGGGCGAAAGCGTCCTGACTTTC
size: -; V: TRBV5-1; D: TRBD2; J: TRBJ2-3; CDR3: CASNYASGRGTDTQYF; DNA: TGCGCCAGCAATTACGCTAGCGGGAGAGGAACAGATACGCAGTATTTT
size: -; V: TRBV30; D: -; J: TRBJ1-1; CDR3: CAWSLPPPRDTEAFF; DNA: TGTGCCTGGAGTTTACCCCCCCCACGGGATACTGAAGCTTTCTTT
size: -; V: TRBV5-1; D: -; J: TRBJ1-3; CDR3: CASSLDAGLRNTIYF; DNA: TGCGCCAGCAGCTTGGATGCAGGGCTTCGGAACACCATATATTTT
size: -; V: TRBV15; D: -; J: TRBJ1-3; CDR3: CATSRPGVSGNTIYF; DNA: TGTGCCACCAGCAGACCGGGAGTCTCTGGAAACACCATATATTTT
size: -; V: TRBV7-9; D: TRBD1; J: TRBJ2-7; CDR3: CASRAGTGGYEQYF; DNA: TGTGCCAGCCGCGCCGGGACAGGAGGCTACGAGCAGTACTTC
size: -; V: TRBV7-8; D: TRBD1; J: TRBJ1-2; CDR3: CASSLGPGQGRNGYTF; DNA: TGTGCCAGCAGCTTAGGACCCGGACAGGGCAGAAATGGCTACACCTTC
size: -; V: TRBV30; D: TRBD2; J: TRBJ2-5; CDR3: CAWNGGQETQYF; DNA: TGTGCCTGGAACGGGGGGCAAGAGACCCAGTACTTC
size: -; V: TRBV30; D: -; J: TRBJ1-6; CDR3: CAWSTGQGRAPLHF; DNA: TGTGCCTGGAGTACTGGGCAGGGGAGGGCACCCCTCCACTTT
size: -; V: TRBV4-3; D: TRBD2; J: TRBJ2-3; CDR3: CASSRWGGGTQYF; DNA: TGCGCCAGCAGCCGTTGGGGGGGAGGTACGCAGTATTTT
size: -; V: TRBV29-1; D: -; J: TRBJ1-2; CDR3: CSGGHLDYGYTF; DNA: TGCAGCGGTGGACACCTCGACTATGGCTACACCTTC
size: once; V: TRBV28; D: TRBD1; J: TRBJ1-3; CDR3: CASSLKGARGNTIYF; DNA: TGTGCCAGCAGTCTCAAGGGGGCAAGAGGAAACACCATATATTTT
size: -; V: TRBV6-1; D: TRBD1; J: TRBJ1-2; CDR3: CASSAPETGVGYTF; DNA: TGTGCCAGCAGTGCCCCCGAGACAGGGGTTGGCTACACCTTC
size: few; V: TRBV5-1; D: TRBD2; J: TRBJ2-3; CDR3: CASAPGLSTDTQYF; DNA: TGCGCCAGCGCTCCGGGACTATCCACAGATACGCAGTATTTT
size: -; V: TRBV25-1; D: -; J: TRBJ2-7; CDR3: CASRPGQGAYEQYF; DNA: TGTGCCAGCAGACCGGGTCAAGGGGCCTACGAGCAGTACTTC
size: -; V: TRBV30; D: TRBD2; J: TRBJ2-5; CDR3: CAWSSALAGAETQYF; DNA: TGTGCCTGGAGTAGCGCTCTAGCGGGAGCGGAGACCCAGTACTTC
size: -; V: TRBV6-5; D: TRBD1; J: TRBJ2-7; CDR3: CASSPGQVGEQYF; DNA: TGTGCCAGCAGCCCCGGACAGGTAGGCGAGCAGTACTTC
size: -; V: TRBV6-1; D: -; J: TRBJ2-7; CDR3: CASSELSYEQYF; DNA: TGTGCCAGCAGTGAACTCTCCTACGAGCAGTACTTC
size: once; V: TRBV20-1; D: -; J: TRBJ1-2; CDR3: CSAVTSRGYTF; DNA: TGCAGTGCTGTCACCTCCAGGGGCTACACCTTC
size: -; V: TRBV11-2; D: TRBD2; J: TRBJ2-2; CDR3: CASRVAGRLTGELFF; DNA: TGTGCCAGCAGAGTAGCGGGAAGGCTAACCGGGGAGCTGTTTTTT
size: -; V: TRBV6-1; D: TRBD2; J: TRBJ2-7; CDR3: CASAGAVGGYEQYF; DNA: TGTGCCAGCGCGGGAGCGGTTGGGGGCTACGAGCAGTACTTC
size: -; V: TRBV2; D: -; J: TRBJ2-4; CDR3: CASSVNVAGSKNIQYF; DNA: TGTGCCAGCAGTGTAAATGTTGCGGGGTCCAAAAACATTCAGTACTTC
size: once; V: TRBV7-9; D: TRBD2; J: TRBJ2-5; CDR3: CASSLPAGLAGEGQETQYF; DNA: TGTGCCAGCAGCCTTCCAGCGGGACTAGCGGGAGAGGGGCAAGAGACCCAGTACTTC
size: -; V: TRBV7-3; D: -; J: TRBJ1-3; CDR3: CASSLRSGNTIYF; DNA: TGTGCCAGCAGCCTGCGATCTGGAAACACCATATATTTT
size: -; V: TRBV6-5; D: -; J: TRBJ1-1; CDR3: CASRQNTEAFF; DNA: TGTGCCAGCAGACAGAACACTGAAGCTTTCTTT
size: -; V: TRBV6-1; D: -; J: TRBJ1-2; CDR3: CASSQTQGDYGYTF; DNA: TGTGCCAGCAGTCAAACTCAGGGTGACTATGGCTACACCTTC
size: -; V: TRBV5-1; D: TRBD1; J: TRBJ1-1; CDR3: CASSLTYRGGTEAFF; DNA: TGCGCCAGCAGCCTGACTTACAGGGGAGGCACTGAAGCTTTCTTT
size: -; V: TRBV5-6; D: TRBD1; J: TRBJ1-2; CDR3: CASSPGTALGGGYTF; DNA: TGTGCCAGCAGCCCTGGGACAGCTTTAGGTGGTGGCTACACCTTC
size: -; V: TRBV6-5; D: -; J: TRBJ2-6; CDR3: CASSPRFSGANVLTF; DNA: TGTGCCAGCAGCCCTCGTTTCTCTGGGGCCAACGTCCTGACTTTC
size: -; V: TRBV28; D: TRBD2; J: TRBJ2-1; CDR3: CASILGTSGKNEQFF; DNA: TGTGCCAGCATCTTAGGGACTAGCGGGAAGAATGAGCAGTTCTTC
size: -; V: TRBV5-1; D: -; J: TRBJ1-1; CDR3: CASSPEGRVLTEAFF; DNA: TGCGCCAGCAGCCCGGAGGGCAGGGTTTTAACTGAAGCTTTCTTT
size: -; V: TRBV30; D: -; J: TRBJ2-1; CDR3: CAWKRTDSSYNEQFF; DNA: TGTGCCTGGAAAAGGACAGATAGCTCCTACAATGAGCAGTTCTTC
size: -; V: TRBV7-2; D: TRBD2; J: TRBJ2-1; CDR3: CASSPQGWLAGGHNEQFF; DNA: TGTGCCAGCAGCCCCCAAGGTTGGCTAGCGGGAGGACACAATGAGCAGTTCTTC
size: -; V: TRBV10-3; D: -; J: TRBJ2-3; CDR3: CAISEAGTSTDTQYF; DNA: TGTGCCATCAGTGAGGCCGGGACTAGCACAGATACGCAGTATTTT
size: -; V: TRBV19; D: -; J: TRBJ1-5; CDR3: CARKQPRGYNQPQHF; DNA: TGTGCCAGAAAACAGCCCCGGGGTTACAATCAGCCCCAGCATTTT
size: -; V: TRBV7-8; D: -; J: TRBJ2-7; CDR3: CASSPGGRSIHEQYF; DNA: TGTGCCAGCAGCCCAGGTGGGAGGAGCATCCACGAGCAGTACTTC
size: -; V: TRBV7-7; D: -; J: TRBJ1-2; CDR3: CASSSTGSEGYTF; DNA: TGTGCCAGCAGCTCAACGGGGTCCGAGGGCTACACCTTC
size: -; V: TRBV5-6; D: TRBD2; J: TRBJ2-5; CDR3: CASSLNGRGQETQYF; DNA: TGTGCCAGCAGCTTGAACGGGAGGGGCCAAGAGACCCAGTACTTC
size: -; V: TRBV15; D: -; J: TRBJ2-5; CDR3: CATSPGGERGGQETQYF; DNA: TGTGCCACCAGCCCGGGGGGTGAAAGAGGGGGGCAAGAGACCCAGTACTTC
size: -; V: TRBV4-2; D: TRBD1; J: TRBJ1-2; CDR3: CASSQDRGRPNGYTF; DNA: TGTGCCAGCAGCCAGGACAGGGGGCGGCCGAATGGCTACACCTTC
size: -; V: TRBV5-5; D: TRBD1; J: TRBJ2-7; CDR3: CASSLGGTGQSEQYF; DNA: TGTGCCAGCAGCTTGGGGGGGACAGGTCAGAGCGAGCAGTACTTC
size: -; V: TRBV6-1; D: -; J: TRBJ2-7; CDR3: CASSFSGTIGEQYF; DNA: TGTGCCAGCAGTTTTTCCGGGACAATCGGCGAGCAGTACTTC
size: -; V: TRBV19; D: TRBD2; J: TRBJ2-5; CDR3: CASSVAGGPETQYF; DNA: TGTGCCAGTAGTGTCGCGGGAGGGCCTGAGACCCAGTACTTC
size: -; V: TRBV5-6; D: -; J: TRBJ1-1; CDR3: CASSFRDRNTEAFF; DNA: TGTGCCAGCAGCTTCCGCGACAGAAACACTGAAGCTTTCTTT
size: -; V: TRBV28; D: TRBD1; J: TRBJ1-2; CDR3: CASSLTGGYYGYTF; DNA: TGTGCCAGCAGTTTAACAGGGGGCTACTATGGCTACACCTTC